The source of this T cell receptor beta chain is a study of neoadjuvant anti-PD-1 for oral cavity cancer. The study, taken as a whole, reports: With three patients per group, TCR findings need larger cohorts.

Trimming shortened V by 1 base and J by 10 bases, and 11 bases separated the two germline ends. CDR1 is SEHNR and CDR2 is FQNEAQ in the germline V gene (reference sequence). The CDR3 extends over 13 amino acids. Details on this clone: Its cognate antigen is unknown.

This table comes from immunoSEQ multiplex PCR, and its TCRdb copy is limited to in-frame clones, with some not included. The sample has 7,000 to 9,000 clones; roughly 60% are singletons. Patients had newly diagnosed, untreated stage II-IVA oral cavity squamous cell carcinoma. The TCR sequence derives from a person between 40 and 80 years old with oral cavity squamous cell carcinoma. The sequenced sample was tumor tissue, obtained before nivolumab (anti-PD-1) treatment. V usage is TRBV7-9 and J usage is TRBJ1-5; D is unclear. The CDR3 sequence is CASSLEYLQPQHF. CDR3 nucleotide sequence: TGTGCCAGCAGCTTAGAGTATCTGCAACCCCAGCATTTT. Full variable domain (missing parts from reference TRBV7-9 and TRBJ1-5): DTGVSQNPRHKITKRGQNVTFRCDPISEHNRLYWYRQTLGQGPEFLTYFQNEAQLEKSRLLSDRFSAERPKGSFSTLEIQRTEQGDSAMYLCASSLEYLQPQHFGDGTRLSIL.